This record covers a single TCR beta chain. One junction end does not reproduce the germline sequence, and a read error may be involved. The record originates from a study of blood T cells in healthy people across ages. The authors ran a second PCR of about 6 to 11 cycles using a sample-barcoded 5' primer and a J-beta primer mix. MiXCR was run by TCRdb on the 5' RACE reads, yielding one entry per CDR3 protein. The sample lists some 670,000 distinct CDR3 sequences, roughly half seen once, with approximately 12% in the top ten. Germline values: CDR1 SEHNR, CDR2 FQNEAQ (reference sequence). The CDR3 runs 15 residues.

The chain joins TRBV7-9 to TRBJ2-1, with 7 bases identical to TRBD1. This clonotype was sampled from a woman of 80 years or more in good health. The sequenced sample consisted of blood. CDR3 loop: CASSLAGQGVREQFF. The CDR3, as DNA: TGTGCCAGCAGCCTAGCAGGGCAGGGGGTTCGTGAGCAGTTCTTC.